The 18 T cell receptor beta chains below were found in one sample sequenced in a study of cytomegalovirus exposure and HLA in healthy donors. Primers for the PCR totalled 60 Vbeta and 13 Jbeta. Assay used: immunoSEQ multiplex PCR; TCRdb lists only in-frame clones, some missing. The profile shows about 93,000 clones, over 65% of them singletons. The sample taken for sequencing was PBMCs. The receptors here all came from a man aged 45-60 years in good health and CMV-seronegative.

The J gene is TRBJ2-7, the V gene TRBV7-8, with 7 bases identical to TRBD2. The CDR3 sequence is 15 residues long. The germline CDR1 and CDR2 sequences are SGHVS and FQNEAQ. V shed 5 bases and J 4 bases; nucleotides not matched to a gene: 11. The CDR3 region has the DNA TGTGCCAGCAGCCCCCGCGCGGGGGTTGGTTACGAGCAGTACTTC. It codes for CASSPRAGVGYEQYF.

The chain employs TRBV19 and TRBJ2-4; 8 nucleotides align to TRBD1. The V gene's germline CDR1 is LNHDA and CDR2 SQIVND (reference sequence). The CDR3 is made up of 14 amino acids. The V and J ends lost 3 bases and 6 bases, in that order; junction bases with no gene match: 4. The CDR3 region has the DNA TGTGCCAGTAGTATTCAGGGGGCAAGAAACATTCAGTACTTC. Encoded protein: CASSIQGARNIQYF.

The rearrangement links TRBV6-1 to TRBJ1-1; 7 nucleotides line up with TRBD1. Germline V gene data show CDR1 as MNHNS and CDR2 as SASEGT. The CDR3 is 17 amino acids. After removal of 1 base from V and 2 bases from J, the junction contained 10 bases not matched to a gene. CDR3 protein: CASSEDGRGKGNTEAFF. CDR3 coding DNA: TGTGCCAGCAGTGAAGACGGCAGGGGGAAAGGAAACACTGAAGCTTTCTTT.

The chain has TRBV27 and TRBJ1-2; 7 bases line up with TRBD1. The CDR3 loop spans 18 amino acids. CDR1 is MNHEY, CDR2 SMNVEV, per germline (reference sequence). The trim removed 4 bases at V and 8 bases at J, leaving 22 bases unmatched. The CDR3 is CASSSSSLGTESYGGYTF. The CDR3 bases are TGTGCCAGCAGTTCCTCATCGCTTGGGACAGAGAGCTATGGGGGCTACACCTTC.

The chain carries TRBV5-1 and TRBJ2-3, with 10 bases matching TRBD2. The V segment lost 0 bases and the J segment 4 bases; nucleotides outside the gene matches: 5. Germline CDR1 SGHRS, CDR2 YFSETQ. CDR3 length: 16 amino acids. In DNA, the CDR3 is TGCGCCAGCAGCTTGGCCCTAGCGGGAGTGGCAGATACGCAGTATTTT. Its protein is CASSLALAGVADTQYF.

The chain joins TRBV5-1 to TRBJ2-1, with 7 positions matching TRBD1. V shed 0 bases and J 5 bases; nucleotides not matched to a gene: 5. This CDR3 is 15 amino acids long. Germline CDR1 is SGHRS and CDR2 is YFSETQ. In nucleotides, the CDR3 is TGCGCCAGCAGCTTGGCAGAAGGGGGCAACAATGAGCAGTTCTTC. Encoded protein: CASSLAEGGNNEQFF.

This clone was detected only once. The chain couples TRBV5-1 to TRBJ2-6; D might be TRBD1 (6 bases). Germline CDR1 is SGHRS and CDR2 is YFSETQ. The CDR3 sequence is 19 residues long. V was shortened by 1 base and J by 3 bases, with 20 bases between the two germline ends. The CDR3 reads CASSLLGGSGANGANVLTF. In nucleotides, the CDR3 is TGCGCCAGCAGCTTGTTAGGTGGTTCAGGGGCTAATGGGGCCAACGTCCTGACTTTC.

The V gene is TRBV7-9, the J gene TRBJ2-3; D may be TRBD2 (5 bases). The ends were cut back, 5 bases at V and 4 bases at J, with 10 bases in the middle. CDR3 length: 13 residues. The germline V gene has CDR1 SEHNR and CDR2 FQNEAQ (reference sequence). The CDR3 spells CASSTRTSDTQYF. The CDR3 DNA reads TGTGCCAGCAGCACGAGGACTTCAGATACGCAGTATTTT.

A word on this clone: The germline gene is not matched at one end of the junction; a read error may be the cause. The CDR3 nucleotides read TGTGCTAGCAGTCACGGGGTAGAAACCGGGGAGCTGTTTTTT. Translated, it gives CASSHGVETGELFF. The rearrangement joins TRBV7-7 to TRBJ2-2, with TRBD2 as a possible D gene (5 bases). Germline-derived CDR1 and CDR2 are SSHAT and FNYEAQ (reference sequence). The CDR3 is made up of 14 amino acids.

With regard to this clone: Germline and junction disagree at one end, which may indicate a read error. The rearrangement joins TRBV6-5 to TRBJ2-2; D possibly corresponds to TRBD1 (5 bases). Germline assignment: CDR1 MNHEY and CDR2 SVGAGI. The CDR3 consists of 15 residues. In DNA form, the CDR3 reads TGTGCCAGCAGACCTCTTGCAGGGAACGCCGGGGAGCTGTTTTTT. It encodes CASRPLAGNAGELFF.

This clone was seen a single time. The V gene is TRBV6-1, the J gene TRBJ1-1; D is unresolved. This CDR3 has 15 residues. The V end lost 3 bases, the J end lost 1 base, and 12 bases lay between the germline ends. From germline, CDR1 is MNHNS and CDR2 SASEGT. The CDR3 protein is CASSDDLNENTEAFF. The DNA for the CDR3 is TGTGCCAGCAGTGATGACTTAAATGAGAACACTGAAGCTTTCTTT.

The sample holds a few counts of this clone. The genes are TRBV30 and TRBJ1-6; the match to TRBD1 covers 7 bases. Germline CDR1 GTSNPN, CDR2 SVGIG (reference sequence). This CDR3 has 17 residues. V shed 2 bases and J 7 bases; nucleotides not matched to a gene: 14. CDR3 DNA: TGTGCCTGGAGTATCCGACAGGGTGGGCTCTGGAATTCACCCCTCCACTTT. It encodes CAWSIRQGGLWNSPLHF.

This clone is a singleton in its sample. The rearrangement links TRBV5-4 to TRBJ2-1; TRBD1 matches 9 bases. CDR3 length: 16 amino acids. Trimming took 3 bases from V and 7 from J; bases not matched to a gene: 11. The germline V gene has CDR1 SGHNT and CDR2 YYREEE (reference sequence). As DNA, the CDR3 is TGTGCCAGCAGCTCCTACCGGGACAGGGAAAGAAATGAGCAGTTCTTC. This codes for CASSSYRDRERNEQFF.

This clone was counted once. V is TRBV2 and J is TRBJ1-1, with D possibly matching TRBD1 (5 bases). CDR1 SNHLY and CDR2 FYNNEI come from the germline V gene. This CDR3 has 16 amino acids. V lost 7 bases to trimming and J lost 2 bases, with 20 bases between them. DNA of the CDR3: TGTGCCAGCATTCCCCCCGGGGGGGACTTCAACACTGAAGCTTTCTTT. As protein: CASIPPGGDFNTEAFF.

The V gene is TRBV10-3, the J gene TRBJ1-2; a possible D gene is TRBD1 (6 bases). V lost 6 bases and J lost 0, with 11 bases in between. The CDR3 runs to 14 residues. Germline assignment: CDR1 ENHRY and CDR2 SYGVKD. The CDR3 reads CAISPGQSNYGYTF. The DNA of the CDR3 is TGTGCCATCAGCCCGGGACAATCTAACTATGGCTACACCTTC.

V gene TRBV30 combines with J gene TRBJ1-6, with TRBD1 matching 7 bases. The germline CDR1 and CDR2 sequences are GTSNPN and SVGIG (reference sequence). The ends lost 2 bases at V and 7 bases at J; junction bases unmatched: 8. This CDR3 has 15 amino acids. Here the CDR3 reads CAWSFLDRANSPLHF. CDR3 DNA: TGTGCCTGGAGTTTCCTCGACAGGGCGAATTCACCCCTCCACTTT.

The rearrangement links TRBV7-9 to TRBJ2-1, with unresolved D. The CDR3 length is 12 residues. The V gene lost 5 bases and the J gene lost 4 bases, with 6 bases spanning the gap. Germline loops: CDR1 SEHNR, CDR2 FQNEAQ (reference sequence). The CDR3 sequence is CASSTLYNEQFF. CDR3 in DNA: TGTGCCAGCAGCACTTTATACAATGAGCAGTTCTTC. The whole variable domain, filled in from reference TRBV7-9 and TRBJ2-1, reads DTGVSQNPRHKITKRGQNVTFRCDPISEHNRLYWYRQTLGQGPEFLTYFQNEAQLEKSRLLSDRFSAERPKGSFSTLEIQRTEQGDSAMYLCASSTLYNEQFFGPGTRLTVL.

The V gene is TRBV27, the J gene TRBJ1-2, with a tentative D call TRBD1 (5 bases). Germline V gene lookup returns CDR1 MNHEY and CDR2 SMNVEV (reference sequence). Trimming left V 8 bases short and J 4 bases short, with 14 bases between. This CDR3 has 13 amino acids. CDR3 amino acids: CASGSRQTYGYTF. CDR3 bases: TGTGCCAGCGGATCTCGACAGACCTATGGCTACACCTTC.